These 29 T cell receptor beta chains share one sample of origin, sequenced in a study of control samples from healthy donors and cancer patients. Sequencing was performed with immunoSEQ multiplex PCR; in TCRdb, only in-frame clones are kept and a portion is missing. The sample lists some 120,000 clones; approximately 90% were seen once. The sequencing sample was made of blood. Receptors were obtained from a young man in good health.

This clone has only a few counts. The chain employs TRBV5-1 and TRBJ2-5; 7 bases agree with TRBD1. There are 15 residues in the CDR3. The junction had 11 bases not matched to a gene; V was cut back by 4 bases and J by 5 bases. Germline V gene sequence: CDR1 SGHRS, CDR2 YFSETQ. The CDR3 region is CASSLTGAQGETQYF. The CDR3 region has the DNA TGCGCCAGCAGCCTTACAGGGGCGCAAGGTGAGACCCAGTACTTC.

The chain joins TRBV12-5 to TRBJ1-1, with 8 bases fitting TRBD1. V lost 8 bases to trimming and J lost 3 bases; unmatched junction nucleotides: 8. CDR1 and CDR2 from the germline V gene are LGHNT and FRNRAP. The CDR3 runs to 14 residues. CDR3 residues: CASQQGVWDTEAFF. CDR3 sequence (DNA): TGTGCTAGTCAACAGGGGGTTTGGGACACTGAAGCTTTCTTT.

V and J are TRBV11-3 and TRBJ2-1, with 11 nucleotides matching TRBD1. CDR1 is SGHNT, CDR2 YENEEA, per germline. There are 15 residues in the CDR3. V was clipped by 3 bases and J by 7 bases; unmatched bases: 5. DNA of the CDR3: TGTGCCAGCAGCTTTTTGGGACAGGGGGGGAATGAGCAGTTCTTC. Protein: CASSFLGQGGNEQFF. The entire variable domain, with the rest obtained from reference TRBV11-3 and TRBJ2-1, is as follows: EAGVVQSPRYKIIEKKQPVAFWCNPISGHNTLYWYLQNLGQGPELLIRYENEEAVDDSQLPKDRFSAERLKGVDSTLKIQPAELGDSAVYLCASSFLGQGGNEQFFGPGTRLTVL.

V usage is TRBV27 and J usage is TRBJ2-1; no clear D. V dropped 5 bases and J dropped 4 bases, with 3 bases sitting between them. The CDR3 consists of 11 residues. The germline V gene has CDR1 MNHEY and CDR2 SMNVEV (reference sequence). Here the CDR3 reads CASSQYNEQFF. In DNA form, the CDR3 reads TGTGCCAGCAGTCAGTACAATGAGCAGTTCTTC.

V and J are TRBV5-6 and TRBJ2-3; 9 nucleotides align to TRBD1. This CDR3 is 11 amino acids long. Germline loops: CDR1 SGHDT, CDR2 YYEEEE. The J segment lost 13 bases and the V segment lost 2 bases, leaving 2 bases of the junction unmatched. The CDR3 region has the DNA TGTGCCAGCAGCTTCCGGGACAGGGAGTATTTT. This sequence encodes CASSFRDREYF.

CDR3 coding DNA: TGTGCCAGCAGCCGTACTCCGGGACAGTATGGAAACACCATATATTTT. Protein: CASSRTPGQYGNTIYF. The rearrangement links TRBV3-1 (or the pseudogene TRBV3-2) to TRBJ1-3, with 7 bases aligning to TRBD1. Per the germline V gene, CDR1 is LGHDT and CDR2 is YNNKEL (reference sequence). The V gene end was trimmed by 4 bases and the J gene end by 3 bases; junction bases not matched to a gene: 9. CDR3 length: 16 residues.

The chain is built from TRBV7-9 and TRBJ1-1; 8 bases match TRBD1. The CDR3 extends over 13 amino acids. V was pared by 4 bases and J by 4 bases, with 2 bases of the junction left unmatched. CDR1 is SEHNR and CDR2 is FQNEAQ in the germline V gene (reference sequence). The CDR3 sequence: CASSSTGVTEAFF. CDR3 nucleotides: TGTGCCAGCAGCTCGACAGGGGTCACTGAAGCTTTCTTT.

The rearrangement uses TRBV27 and TRBJ2-7, with D maybe TRBD1 (5 bases). Germline V gene data show CDR1 as MNHEY and CDR2 as SMNVEV (reference sequence). V was trimmed by 10 bases and J by 5 bases, leaving 18 bases between them. This CDR3 is 13 amino acids long. The CDR3 nucleotides read TGTGCCAAGAAAGGGGCGAAAACTAACGAGCAGTACGTC. Its protein product is CAKKGAKTNEQYV.

CDR3 coding DNA: TGTGCCAGCAGCTACTACAGGGTCGTCGACTATGGCTACACCTTC. Translation gives CASSYYRVVDYGYTF. The chain employs TRBV5-4 and TRBJ1-2; a weak D match, TRBD1 (6 bases). With 3 bases removed from V and 3 bases from J, the gap between germline ends came to 15 bases. This CDR3 contains 15 residues. CDR1 is SGHNT, CDR2 YYREEE, per germline (reference sequence).

The CDR3 protein is CASSIPPQAGNTEAFF. CDR3 in DNA: TGTGCCAGCAGTATCCCACCCCAGGCCGGGAACACTGAAGCTTTCTTT. The chain carries TRBV28 and TRBJ1-1; D remains ambiguous. Trimming took off 5 bases at V and 1 base at J, with 17 bases between the two ends. CDR3 length: 16 amino acids. Germline V gene lookup returns CDR1 MDHEN and CDR2 SYDVKM.

The chain recombines TRBV14 with TRBJ1-1; TRBD1 is a possible D gene (5 bases). CDR1 is SGHDN and CDR2 is FVKESK in the germline V gene. This CDR3 region has 13 residues. V was trimmed by 6 bases and J by 2 bases, leaving 10 bases between them. The CDR3 region is CASSWGLNTEAFF. CDR3 nucleotide sequence: TGTGCCAGCAGTTGGGGACTAAACACTGAAGCTTTCTTT.

The J gene is TRBJ2-3, the V gene TRBV9, with 10 bases identical to TRBD2. CDR1 SGDLS and CDR2 YYNGEE come from the germline V gene. J was trimmed by 1 base and V by 2 bases; bases with no gene match: 1. The CDR3 extends over 15 amino acids. The CDR3 region has the DNA TGTGCCAGCAGCGTCGGGACTAGCGGCACAGATACGCAGTATTTT. This translates into CASSVGTSGTDTQYF.

The chain links TRBV19 to TRBJ1-5; 7 bases agree with TRBD1. CDR3 length: 16 amino acids. V trimming: 6 bases; J trimming: 3 bases; junction bases outside the gene matches: 11. CDR1 and CDR2 from the germline V gene are LNHDA and SQIVND (reference sequence). The CDR3 bases are TGTGCCAGTAGAGGGACCGGGACAGAGCACAATCAGCCCCAGCATTTT. Protein: CASRGTGTEHNQPQHF.

The chain combines TRBV9 with TRBJ2-1, with 7 bases lining up with TRBD2. CDR1 is SGDLS and CDR2 is YYNGEE in the germline V gene. V gave up 2 bases and J gave up 5 bases; unmatched junction bases: 16. The CDR3 extends over 18 amino acids. CDR3 residues: CASSVLAAGFSSNNEQFF. The CDR3 DNA sequence: TGTGCCAGCAGCGTTCTAGCGGCGGGCTTCAGCTCGAACAATGAGCAGTTCTTC.

This chain uses TRBV30 with TRBJ2-3, with D perhaps matching TRBD1 or TRBD2 (5 bases each). There are 16 residues in the CDR3. The ends were cut back, 3 bases at V and 0 bases at J, with 16 bases in the middle. The germline CDR1 and CDR2 sequences are GTSNPN and SVGIG (reference sequence). The CDR3 loop is CAWSDHRTSSTDTQYF. In DNA, the CDR3 is TGTGCCTGGAGCGACCACAGGACTTCTAGCACAGATACGCAGTATTTT.

The rearrangement uses TRBV9 and TRBJ2-7, with TRBD2 matching over 8 bases. The CDR3 runs to 16 residues. With V trimmed by 2 bases and J by 1 base, 8 bases remained unmatched. The germline CDR1 and CDR2 sequences are SGDLS and YYNGEE. The CDR3 DNA reads TGTGCCAGCAGCGTGGGTGGACTAGCCCTTTCCTACGAGCAGTACTTC. Its protein is CASSVGGLALSYEQYF.

The V call is TRBV28, the J call TRBJ1-5, with D hard to call. This CDR3 is built from 15 residues. Per the germline V gene, CDR1 is MDHEN and CDR2 is SYDVKM. V was trimmed by 0 bases and J by 6 bases, leaving 12 bases between them. CDR3 coding DNA: TGTGCCAGCAGTTTATGGCAGGTCACCCCTCAGCCCCAGCATTTT. It encodes CASSLWQVTPQPQHF.

The V and J genes are TRBV5-1 and TRBJ2-1; 9 bases fit TRBD1. V was pared by 3 bases and J by 6 bases, with 10 bases of the junction left unmatched. This CDR3 is 16 amino acids long. Germline values: CDR1 SGHRS, CDR2 YFSETQ. The CDR3 nucleotides read TGCGCCAGCAGCTCCATGCCGGGACAGGGCTTCAATGAGCAGTTCTTC. It specifies CASSSMPGQGFNEQFF. The full variable domain, its missing parts supplied by reference TRBV5-1 and TRBJ2-1, is KAGVTQTPRYLIKTRGQQVTLSCSPISGHRSVSWYQQTPGQGLQFLFEYFSETQRNKGNFPGRFSGRQFSNSRSEMNVSTLELGDSALYLCASSSMPGQGFNEQFFGPGTRLTVL.

V gene TRBV20-1 combines with J gene TRBJ1-2, with D unresolved. Trimming shortened V by 2 bases and J by 6 bases, and 1 base separated the two germline ends. Per the germline V gene, CDR1 is DFQATT and CDR2 is SNEGSKA (reference sequence). The CDR3 spans 9 residues. CDR3 sequence reads: CSARNGYTF. CDR3 DNA sequence: TGCAGTGCTAGAAATGGCTACACCTTC.

The chain carries TRBV5-1 and TRBJ1-6; 7 positions agree with TRBD1. In germline, CDR1 is SGHRS, CDR2 YFSETQ. The J segment lost 7 bases and the V segment lost 6 bases, leaving 13 bases of the junction unmatched. The CDR3 totals 16 residues. This CDR3 reads CASTKDRPNLNSPLHF. In nucleotides, the CDR3 is TGCGCCAGCACCAAGGACAGGCCAAACTTAAATTCACCCCTCCACTTT. Using reference TRBV5-1 and TRBJ1-6 for the parts outside the CDR3, the full variable domain is KAGVTQTPRYLIKTRGQQVTLSCSPISGHRSVSWYQQTPGQGLQFLFEYFSETQRNKGNFPGRFSGRQFSNSRSEMNVSTLELGDSALYLCASTKDRPNLNSPLHFGNGTRLTVT.

This clone was detected a few times. The rearrangement joins TRBV15 to TRBJ2-3, with a possible D match to TRBD1 (6 bases). In germline, CDR1 is LNHNV, CDR2 YYDKDF (reference sequence). CDR3 length equals 13 residues. The V end lost 6 bases, the J end lost 3 bases, and 10 bases lay between the germline ends. CDR3 loop: CATRQGGTDTQYF. The CDR3 DNA follows: TGTGCCACCAGACAAGGGGGAACAGATACGCAGTATTTT.

The genes are TRBV3-1 (or the pseudogene TRBV3-2) and TRBJ2-3; D is uncertain. The CDR3 covers 12 residues. CDR1 is LGHDT and CDR2 is YNNKEL in the germline V gene (reference sequence). Trimming took 1 base from V and 5 from J, leaving 4 bases between them. This CDR3 is CASSQGLDTQYF. The DNA for the CDR3 is TGTGCCAGCAGCCAAGGTTTAGATACGCAGTATTTT.

V usage is TRBV2 and J usage is TRBJ1-2, with 8 positions matching TRBD1. Trimming removed 5 bases from V and 4 bases from J; junction bases left unmatched: 12. CDR1 is SNHLY and CDR2 is FYNNEI in the germline V gene. The CDR3 totals 16 residues. The CDR3 sequence is CASSSPPTGAIYGYTF. Here the CDR3 DNA reads TGTGCCAGCAGTTCCCCGCCGACAGGGGCTATCTATGGCTACACCTTC.

Only one count was recorded for this clone. V and J are TRBV21-1 and TRBJ2-5; TRBD1 was called by the table and not checked on the DNA. TRBV21-1 is designated a pseudogene. The CDR3 extends over 15 amino acids. As DNA, the CDR3 is TGTGCCAGCAGCAAAGTGGCAGGGGAATTAGAGACCCAGTACTTC. Its translation is CASSKVAGELETQYF.

In DNA form, the CDR3 reads TGTGCCAGCAGCGTAGACTCAACGGGTGAAAAACTGTTTTTT. Translating it yields CASSVDSTGEKLFF. V is TRBV9 and J is TRBJ1-4; D gene uncertain. The CDR3 has 14 amino acids. Trimming pared 0 bases from V and 7 bases from J, leaving 10 bases between. Looked up from germline, CDR1 is SGDLS and CDR2 is YYNGEE.

The chain links TRBV6-5 to TRBJ2-1; 10 nucleotides line up with TRBD2. The CDR3 runs to 15 residues. Germline CDR1 MNHEY, CDR2 SVGAGI. V was pared by 7 bases and J by 2 bases, with 5 bases of the junction left unmatched. As DNA, the CDR3 is TGTGCCAGCAAGTATCTAGCGGGAGCCTACAATGAGCAGTTCTTC. Its translation: CASKYLAGAYNEQFF.

The chain joins TRBV11-3 to TRBJ1-2, with 7 positions matching TRBD1. V shed 5 bases and J 5 bases; nucleotides not matched to a gene: 14. Germline CDR1 SGHNT, CDR2 YENEEA. The CDR3 spans 16 residues. The chain's CDR3 is CASSASTGSSRYGYTF. The CDR3 nucleotides read TGTGCCAGCAGCGCTTCGACAGGGTCGAGTCGGTATGGCTACACCTTC.

This sequence joins TRBV7-3 and TRBJ2-5, with D possibly being TRBD1 (6 bases). CDR3 length: 14 amino acids. Germline V gene sequence: CDR1 SGHTA, CDR2 FQGTGA. Trimming left V 3 bases short and J 2 bases short, with 10 bases between. The CDR3, as DNA: TGTGCCAGCAGCTTCCTCGGACAGCAAGAGACCCAGTACTTC. Translation gives CASSFLGQQETQYF.

The chain has TRBV11-2 and TRBJ1-4, with D uncertain. The CDR3 length is 15 residues. Germline assignment: CDR1 SGHAT and CDR2 FQNNGV. With 5 bases removed from V and 0 bases from J, the gap between germline ends came to 10 bases. DNA of the CDR3: TGTGCCAGCAGCCAAGACGGAGCAACTAATGAAAAACTGTTTTTT. It specifies CASSQDGATNEKLFF.